This TCR beta chain is drawn from a study of control samples from healthy donors and cancer patients. The CDR3 is 16 residues long. Germline assignment: CDR1 KGHSH and CDR2 LQKENI. Trimming removed 3 bases at V and 2 bases at J, with 14 bases between. The repertoire was sequenced with immunoSEQ multiplex PCR; TCRdb's copy has only in-frame clones and lacks some. The table lists over 150,000 clones, roughly 90% of them singletons. A single count supports this clone. This TCR was sampled from a woman aged 50 to 65 in good health. Sequencing was performed on blood. The chain combines TRBV18 with TRBJ1-3; D unresolved. As DNA, the CDR3 is TGTGCCAGCTCACCCCTGTCGGGCGAAACTGGAAACACCATATATTTT. This sequence encodes CASSPLSGETGNTIYF. Filled out from reference TRBV18 and TRBJ1-3, the complete variable domain reads NAGVMQNPRHLVRRRGQEARLRCSPMKGHSHVYWYRQLPEEGLKFMVYLQKENIIDESGMPKERFSAEFPKEGPSILRIQQVVRGDSAAYFCASSPLSGETGNTIYFGEGSWLTVV.